The entry below describes one TCR beta chain. The antigen is undetermined. The sample belongs to a study of CD8 T cells in Susac syndrome. Study background: The Susac syndrome patients that were sequenced included more than 5 with active disease and roughly 8 in remission.

Study-wide points: The CD4+ T cell repertoires from Susac syndrome exhibited no clonal expansion.

The authors sequenced TCR beta from blood CD8+ and CD4+ T cells. RNA in amounts of about 0.5 to 1 ug was reverse transcribed with random hexamers. immunoSEQ multiplex PCR amplified TCR beta CDR3 across 54 Vbeta, 13 Jbeta. TCRdb analysed the immunoSEQ multiplex PCR reads with MiXCR anew, one entry per CDR3 protein. Found here are some 110,000 distinct CDR3 sequences, 96% of them singletons; the top ten hold roughly 0.14%. The V end was cut by 4 bases, the J end by 4 bases, with 16 bases between. Germline assignment: CDR1 SGHTA and CDR2 FQGNSA. The CDR3 length is 15 residues. The chain couples TRBV7-2 to TRBJ1-2; D is perhaps TRBD1 (6 bases). Specimen: CD4+ T cells from PBMCs. The clonotype originates from a human donor with Susac syndrome. The CDR3 reads CASSSLGGLLYGYTF. CDR3 DNA: TGTGCCAGCAGCTCCCTGGGGGGGCTCCTCTATGGCTACACCTTC.